This T cell receptor (beta chain) derives from a study of beta chain features in type 1 diabetes. This clone showed up just a few times. Its antigen is undetermined. This CDR3 region has 12 residues. Trimming cost V 3 bases and J 8 bases; bases outside gene matches: 1. Germline values: CDR1 LNHNV, CDR2 YYDKDF (reference sequence). General study findings and limits: Type 1 diabetes patients showed a moderate but significant shortening of TCRB CDR3s in all four CD4+ subsets. Reads derived from cDNA could over-represent cells showing high TCR expression.

Since all of the isolated RNA was reverse transcribed, expressed TCRB transcripts were what got sequenced. Generated by immunoSEQ multiplex PCR, the TCRdb table keeps only in-frame clones and is missing some. This sample has some 350,000 clones; roughly 13% occur once, and the top ten carry about 0.015%. Material: naive CD4+ T cells from blood. The TCR sequence derives from a woman between 18 and 29 years old with type 1 diabetes. The chain combines TRBV15 with TRBJ2-1; 7 bases are shared with TRBD2. CDR3: CATSRAGDEQFF. CDR3 DNA: TGTGCCACCAGCAGGGCGGGAGATGAGCAGTTCTTC.